The entry below describes one T cell receptor (beta chain). Its antigen is not yet known. No much larger clone exists at a distance of one base, and base qualities are not known. The library was produced with the immunoSEQ multiplex PCR assay. Sourced from immuneACCESS, this table was stored by TCRdb with only in-frame sequences that have V and J called. A share of the clones is absent; for the studies checked, an unresolved V gene accounts for under half, and the remainder has no known explanation. This sample is represented by some 71,000 clones; approximately 89% of them were singletons. The ten top clones hold 5% to 7% of the sample. This entry is derived from a study of control samples from healthy donors and cancer patients (TCRdb year 2020). Via the germline V gene, CDR1 is MNHEY and CDR2 SVGEGT. Including cysteine and phenylalanine, the CDR3 has 16 amino acids. The kept DNA is CDR3 alone, 48 bases in frame from the first base. Relative to germline, V is 6 bases shorter and J is 0 bases shorter, with 15 bases between their ends.

The sequencing input was PBMCs. The rearranged segments are TRBV6-2 or TRBV6-3 and TRBJ1-3, with TRBD1 as a weak D call on 5 bases. This TCR was recovered from a man between 60 and 75 years old with colorectal cancer. The DNA is TGTGCCAGCAGCCCTAATACAGGAGACTCTGGAAACACCATATATTTT. Its translation reads: CASSPNTGDSGNTIYF.